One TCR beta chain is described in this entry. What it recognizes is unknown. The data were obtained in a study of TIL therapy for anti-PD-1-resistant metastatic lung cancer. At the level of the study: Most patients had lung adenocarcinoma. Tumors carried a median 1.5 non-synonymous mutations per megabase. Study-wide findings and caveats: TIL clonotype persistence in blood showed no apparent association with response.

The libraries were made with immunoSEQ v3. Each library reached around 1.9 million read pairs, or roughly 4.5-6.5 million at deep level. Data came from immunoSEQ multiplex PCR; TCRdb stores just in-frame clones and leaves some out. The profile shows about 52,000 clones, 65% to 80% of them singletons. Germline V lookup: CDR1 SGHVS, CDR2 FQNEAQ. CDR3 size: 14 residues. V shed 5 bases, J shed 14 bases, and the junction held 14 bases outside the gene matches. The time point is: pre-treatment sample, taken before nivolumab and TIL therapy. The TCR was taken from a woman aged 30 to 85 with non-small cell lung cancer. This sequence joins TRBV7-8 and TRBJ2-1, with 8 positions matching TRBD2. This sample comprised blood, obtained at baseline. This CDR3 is CASSPKASGPVEFF. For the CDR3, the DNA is TGTGCCAGCAGCCCCAAAGCTAGCGGGCCCGTGGAGTTCTTC.